The 30 T cell receptor beta chains below were found in one sample sequenced in a study of blood T cells in healthy people across ages. A J-beta primer mix and a sample-barcoded 5' primer were used in a second PCR of about 6 to 12 cycles. TCRdb passed the 5' RACE reads through MiXCR, listing each CDR3 protein once. The sample contains fewer than 1,000,000 distinct CDR3 sequences, around 50% of which appear only once. The specimen sequenced was blood. Receptors originate from a man at least 80 years old in good health.

The chain joins TRBV20-1 to TRBJ2-3, with 7 bases matching TRBD2. The germline V gene encodes CDR1 DFQATT and CDR2 SNEGSKA (reference sequence). The CDR3 is 20 amino acids. The trim removed 5 bases at V and 0 bases at J, leaving 23 bases unmatched. This CDR3 reads CSAPTAGRGLAGHSTDTQYF. CDR3 bases: TGCAGTGCTCCCACGGCGGGGCGGGGATTAGCGGGCCACAGCACAGATACGCAGTATTTT.

The chain is built from TRBV6-5 and TRBJ2-3, with D perhaps TRBD1 (5 bases). V was pared by 7 bases and J by 0 bases, with 11 bases between. Germline V gene lookup returns CDR1 MNHEY and CDR2 SVGAGI. CDR3 length equals 14 residues. CDR3 DNA sequence: TGTGCCAGCAACAGGCAGGCTAGCACAGATACGCAGTATTTT. Translated: CASNRQASTDTQYF.

The chain is built from TRBV20-1 and TRBJ2-1; 9 bases fit TRBD1. V was clipped by 7 bases and J by 10 bases; unmatched bases: 26. Germline values: CDR1 DFQATT, CDR2 SNEGSKA (reference sequence). The CDR3 is made up of 18 amino acids. The CDR3 nucleotides read TGCAGTGTTAGTCACCACTCTTCGACAGGGGGGCTGATAGACGAGCAGTTCTTC. Amino acid sequence: CSVSHHSSTGGLIDEQFF.

This clonotype was counted a few times. CDR3 bases: TGTGCCAGCAGTTTACCAGGGGGCAGATATCAGCCCCAGCATTTT. Translated, it gives CASSLPGGRYQPQHF. This chain uses TRBV28 with TRBJ1-5, with 8 positions matching TRBD1. The CDR3 has 15 amino acids. The junction had 5 bases not matched to a gene; V was cut back by 2 bases and J by 5 bases. Germline V CDR1 and CDR2: MDHEN, SYDVKM.

This clonotype came up once. The genes are TRBV5-1 and TRBJ2-2, with D perhaps matching TRBD1 (6 bases). V lost 4 bases to trimming and J lost 2 bases, with 18 bases between them. The germline gives CDR1 SGHRS, CDR2 YFSETQ. The CDR3 spans 17 residues. This CDR3 reads CASSAPNRVSNTGELFF. CDR3 DNA: TGCGCCAGCAGCGCGCCGAACAGGGTGTCTAACACCGGGGAGCTGTTTTTT.

This clonotype has more than one count but fewer than ten. J is TRBJ2-5 and V is TRBV3-1; 10 bases align to TRBD1. With V trimmed by 8 bases and J by 5 bases, 5 bases remained unmatched. In germline, CDR1 is LGHDT, CDR2 YNNKEL (reference sequence). This CDR3 spans 13 amino acids. In nucleotides, the CDR3 is TGTGCCAGCGCGACAGGGGGCGGTGAGACCCAGTACTTC. As protein: CASATGGGETQYF.

This clonotype occurred a few times. The genes are TRBV6-7 and TRBJ1-1; no definite D call. TRBV6-7 is labeled an ORF, and its function is uncertain. The CDR3 sequence is 16 residues long. Trimming removed 0 bases from V and 0 bases from J, with 11 bases in between. The CDR3 sequence: CASSYSGGQLNTEAFF. The CDR3 DNA reads TGTGCCAGCAGTTACTCGGGCGGGCAGCTGAACACTGAAGCTTTCTTT.

This chain links TRBV10-3 with TRBJ1-5; D possibly corresponds to TRBD1 (6 bases). The germline V and J ends were trimmed by 3 bases and 3 bases, with 9 bases remaining between them. The CDR3 spans 14 residues. Per the germline V gene, CDR1 is ENHRY and CDR2 is SYGVKD. The CDR3 DNA reads TGTGCCATCAGTGAAGGGGGAACCAATCAGCCCCAGCATTTT. Residues: CAISEGGTNQPQHF.

This clonotype was seen many times. The chain employs TRBV5-1 and TRBJ2-3; 11 nucleotides match TRBD2. In germline, CDR1 is SGHRS, CDR2 YFSETQ. The CDR3 is 16 residues long. The J segment lost 6 bases and the V segment lost 0 bases, leaving 6 bases of the junction unmatched. The CDR3 protein is CASSLELAGVADTQYF. The CDR3 region has the DNA TGCGCCAGCAGCTTGGAACTAGCGGGAGTTGCTGATACGCAGTATTTT.

The chain uses TRBV10-3 and TRBJ2-5, with D tentatively TRBD1 or TRBD2 (6 bases each). V lost 5 bases and J 3 bases, leaving 16 bases between the germline ends. The CDR3 is 15 residues long. Germline V gene sequence: CDR1 ENHRY, CDR2 SYGVKD. The CDR3 coding sequence is TGTGCCATCAGTTCACAGGGAGGAGGTGAAGAGACCCAGTACTTC. Protein sequence: CAISSQGGGEETQYF.

The genes are TRBV24-1 and TRBJ2-1; D might be TRBD2 (6 bases). V lost 3 bases to trimming and J lost 7 bases, with 21 bases between them. CDR3 length: 17 amino acids. Looked up from germline, CDR1 is KGHDR and CDR2 is SFDVKD. The CDR3 spells CATSDPGGAYRRNEQFF. As DNA, the CDR3 is TGTGCCACCAGTGATCCCGGCGGGGCATATAGGAGAAATGAGCAGTTCTTC.

This chain connects TRBV7-2 to TRBJ1-1; D unresolved. Trimming took 3 bases from V and 0 from J, leaving 11 bases between them. Looked up from germline, CDR1 is SGHTA and CDR2 is FQGNSA. The CDR3 totals 15 residues. This CDR3 reads CASSFPGLMNTEAFF. The CDR3 DNA reads as TGTGCCAGCAGCTTCCCGGGTCTCATGAACACTGAAGCTTTCTTT. The full variable domain, rest sourced from reference TRBV7-2 and TRBJ1-1, is GAGVSQSPSNKVTEKGKDVELRCDPISGHTALYWYRQSLGQGLEFLIYFQGNSAPDKSGLPSDRFSAERTGGSVSTLTIQRTQQEDSAVYLCASSFPGLMNTEAFFGQGTRLTVV.

This clonotype was counted at least ten times. The chain links TRBV10-3 to TRBJ2-1; 7 positions match TRBD2. V lost 8 bases to trimming and J lost 6 bases; unmatched junction nucleotides: 7. CDR1 and CDR2 from the germline V gene are ENHRY and SYGVKD. The CDR3 loop spans 13 amino acids. In DNA form, the CDR3 reads TGTGCCATCGGGGGGGTTTCCGGCAATGAGCAGTTCTTC. Its protein is CAIGGVSGNEQFF.

The chain uses TRBV10-3 and TRBJ2-5, with 10 bases matching TRBD2. From germline, CDR1 is ENHRY and CDR2 SYGVKD. Germline trimming cut 3 bases from V and 4 bases from J; bases unmatched to any gene: 5. The CDR3 contains 15 residues. The CDR3 region has the DNA TGTGCCATCAGTGAAAGAGCGGGAGGGGTAGAGACCCAGTACTTC. It is translated as CAISERAGGVETQYF.

This clonotype was recorded a few times. This chain links TRBV27 with TRBJ2-7; 7 bases line up with TRBD1. This CDR3 spans 13 amino acids. V was pared by 10 bases and J by 6 bases, with 12 bases of the junction left unmatched. The germline gives CDR1 MNHEY, CDR2 SMNVEV (reference sequence). CDR3 loop: CATTGQIVPEQYF. In DNA, the CDR3 is TGTGCCACTACGGGACAGATAGTACCCGAGCAGTACTTC.

This clonotype has only a few counts. The chain uses TRBV9 and TRBJ2-3, with 10 positions matching TRBD2. J gave up 6 bases and V 6 bases, and 7 bases lay outside the gene matches. CDR3 length: 14 amino acids. Germline assignment: CDR1 SGDLS and CDR2 YYNGEE. As DNA, the CDR3 is TGTGCCAGCAATCCTAGCGGGAGCTTGGATACGCAGTATTTT. Translating gives CASNPSGSLDTQYF.

V usage is TRBV20-1 and J usage is TRBJ2-1; 9 positions match TRBD1. J gave up 5 bases and V 4 bases, and 9 bases lay outside the gene matches. CDR3 length: 15 residues. CDR1 DFQATT and CDR2 SNEGSKA come from the germline V gene (reference sequence). The CDR3 DNA reads TGCAGTGCTACCTATGGGACAGGGCCAAACAATGAGCAGTTCTTC. Translation: CSATYGTGPNNEQFF.

The V and J genes are TRBV6-2 or TRBV6-3 and TRBJ2-1; D perhaps matches TRBD2 (5 bases). V was shortened by 2 bases and J by 8 bases, with 16 bases between the two germline ends. CDR1 and CDR2 from the germline V gene are MNHEY and SVGEGT. The CDR3 consists of 15 residues. The CDR3 is CASSYPRGLRDEQFF. CDR3 bases: TGTGCCAGCAGTTACCCTCGGGGTCTCCGGGATGAGCAGTTCTTC.

This clonotype was seen just once. The CDR3 protein is CASSPTRETDTQYF. DNA for the CDR3: TGTGCCAGCAGCCCAACCAGGGAAACAGATACGCAGTATTTT. V is TRBV9 and J is TRBJ2-3; perhaps TRBD1 as D (5 bases). V was shortened by 4 bases and J by 3 bases, with 12 bases between the two germline ends. This CDR3 has 14 residues. Germline CDR1 reads SGDLS; CDR2 reads YYNGEE.

The rearrangement links TRBV4-2 to TRBJ2-5; no clear D. The J call may be faulty, since TRBJ2-7 better matches the DNA end. The CDR3 loop spans 14 amino acids. The germline gives CDR1 LGHNA, CDR2 YNFKEQ. The CDR3 region is CASSQDSGPYEQYF. CDR3 sequence (DNA): TGTGCCAGCAGCCAAGACTCTGGCCCCTACGAGCAGTACTTC.

The rearrangement uses TRBV3-1 and TRBJ2-4, with 13 bases lining up with TRBD2. The J call is uncertain, as TRBJ2-7 better fits the DNA end. The CDR3 is 17 amino acids. Germline values: CDR1 LGHDT, CDR2 YNNKEL (reference sequence). The DNA of the CDR3 is TGTGCCAGCAGCCAAGGGACTAGCGGGAGTGGCGGTTACGAGCAGTACTTC. Protein product: CASSQGTSGSGGYEQYF.

V is TRBV5-1 and J is TRBJ2-2; D possibly corresponds to TRBD2 (5 bases). Germline CDR1 SGHRS, CDR2 YFSETQ. Trimming removed 8 bases at V and 1 base at J, with 12 bases between. This CDR3 has 14 residues. The CDR3 spells CASGPAVNTGELFF. The CDR3 region has the DNA TGCGCCAGTGGGCCAGCGGTGAACACCGGGGAGCTGTTTTTT.

A single count supports this clonotype. This chain connects TRBV7-2 to TRBJ1-1; no firm D call. The CDR3 is made up of 13 amino acids. CDR1 SGHTA and CDR2 FQGNSA come from the germline V gene. The ends were cut back, 7 bases at V and 1 base at J, with 10 bases in the middle. CDR3: CASITNRNTEAFF. The CDR3, as DNA: TGTGCCAGCATCACCAACAGGAACACTGAAGCTTTCTTT. Variable domain in full (rest from reference TRBV7-2 and TRBJ1-1): GAGVSQSPSNKVTEKGKDVELRCDPISGHTALYWYRQSLGQGLEFLIYFQGNSAPDKSGLPSDRFSAERTGGSVSTLTIQRTQQEDSAVYLCASITNRNTEAFFGQGTRLTVV.

The rearrangement uses TRBV24-1 and TRBJ2-1, with D perhaps matching TRBD1 or TRBD2 (5 bases each). The CDR3 consists of 14 residues. V was trimmed by 4 bases and J by 6 bases, leaving 12 bases between them. Germline CDR1 reads KGHDR; CDR2 reads SFDVKD. The CDR3 protein is CATSESGLINEQFF. The CDR3 nucleotides are TGTGCCACCAGTGAATCGGGGCTAATCAATGAGCAGTTCTTC.

This clonotype was seen many times. The gene calls are TRBV25-1 and TRBJ2-3; no clear D gene. The CDR3 is made up of 14 amino acids. Trimming removed 4 bases from V and 4 bases from J, with 12 bases in between. The germline V gene encodes CDR1 MGHDK and CDR2 SYGVNS. In nucleotides, the CDR3 is TGTGCCAGCAGTGGCTTGGCTGTTGCAGATACGCAGTATTTT. Amino acids: CASSGLAVADTQYF.

This chain links TRBV5-6 with TRBJ2-7, with 10 bases matching TRBD2. J was trimmed by 0 bases and V by 2 bases; bases with no gene match: 5. Germline values: CDR1 SGHDT, CDR2 YYEEEE. CDR3 size: 16 residues. The CDR3 region is CASSFGLAVSSYEQYF. CDR3 nucleotide sequence: TGTGCCAGCAGCTTCGGACTAGCGGTAAGCTCCTACGAGCAGTACTTC.

This clonotype appeared a few times. Written as DNA, the CDR3 is TGTGCCAGCCTGGGGACAGGGGGATACTACGAGCAGTACTTC. The encoded protein is CASLGTGGYYEQYF. The chain has TRBV28 and TRBJ2-7, with TRBD1 matching over 11 bases. V gave up 8 bases and J gave up 3 bases; unmatched junction bases: 6. The germline V gene has CDR1 MDHEN and CDR2 SYDVKM. The CDR3 spans 14 residues. Variable domain in full (rest from reference TRBV28 and TRBJ2-7): DVKVTQSSRYLVKRTGEKVFLECVQDMDHENMFWYRQDPGLGLRLIYFSYDVKMKEKGDIPEGYSVSREKKERFSLILESASTNQTSMYLCASLGTGGYYEQYFGPGTRLTVT.

This chain's CDR3 is CSANPRTSVRTDTQYF. CDR3 sequence (DNA): TGCAGTGCCAACCCTCGGACTAGCGTACGCACAGATACGCAGTATTTT. This chain joins TRBV20-1 and TRBJ2-3; 9 nucleotides agree with TRBD2. Looked up from germline, CDR1 is DFQATT and CDR2 is SNEGSKA (reference sequence). The J segment lost 1 base and the V segment lost 6 bases, leaving 11 bases of the junction unmatched. CDR3 length equals 16 residues.

This clonotype turned up a few times. J is TRBJ1-5 and V is TRBV5-1, with a tentative D call TRBD1 (5 bases). Deletions cut 1 base from V and 0 bases from J, with 8 bases between. The CDR3 totals 15 residues. Looked up from germline, CDR1 is SGHRS and CDR2 is YFSETQ. The CDR3 sequence: CASSLSGSSNQPQHF. CDR3 in DNA: TGCGCCAGCAGCTTGTCAGGGAGTAGCAATCAGCCCCAGCATTTT.

The chain is built from TRBV10-3 and TRBJ1-6; a weak D match, TRBD1 (6 bases). The germline V and J ends were trimmed by 6 bases and 6 bases, with 12 bases remaining between them. Per the germline V gene, CDR1 is ENHRY and CDR2 is SYGVKD. The CDR3 length is 14 residues. The CDR3, as DNA: TGTGCCATCAGGGTGGACAGCCCTAATTCACCCCTCCACTTT. Translated: CAIRVDSPNSPLHF.